One sample yielded the 13 T cell receptor delta chains listed below, sequenced in a study of gamma delta lymphoproliferative disorders and STAT genes. The receptor sequences were amplified from genomic DNA of peripheral blood mononuclear cells. TCRdb re-called the multiplex PCR reads with CATT. The table records roughly 3,100 delta-chain clones, around 1% of them present only once. The sequenced material came from blood. Receptors originate from a human donor in good health.

Judged by abundance, this clone is large. Other DNA sequences of this sample code for an identical CDR3. The rearrangement joins TRDV2 to TRDJ1, with TRDD2 matching 8 bases. The ends lost 4 bases at V and 3 bases at J; junction bases unmatched: 18. The CDR3 runs to 18 residues. Germline CDR1 is GEAIGNYY and CDR2 is EKD. In DNA, the CDR3 is TGTGCCTGTGATACTTTAGACGGAGGCCTTCCTATGGCCGATAAACTCATCTTT. Its translation is CACDTLDGGLPMADKLIF.

This clone has just a few counts. The TCRdb protein comes from a much larger clone and disagrees with this DNA's translation at residue 17, likely due to a read error; the protein given here is derived from the DNA. The CDR3 is CACDTISRGSDQNTDKPIF. In nucleotides, the CDR3 is TGTGCCTGTGACACCATCTCAAGGGGGTCGGACCAGAACACCGATAAACCCATCTTT. The chain has TRDV2 and TRDJ1; perhaps TRDD3 as D (5 bases). Germline CDR1 reads GEAIGNYY; CDR2 reads EKD. The CDR3 has 19 amino acids.

This clone was counted a few times. TCRdb's entry gives the protein of a much larger clone, which mismatches this DNA's translation at residue 14, likely from a read error; the protein reported here is translated from the DNA. The V gene is TRDV2, the J gene TRDJ1; D uncertain. With 0 bases removed from V and 6 bases from J, the gap between germline ends came to 25 bases. The V gene's germline CDR1 is GEAIGNYY and CDR2 EKD. CDR3 length: 18 residues. The CDR3 protein is CACDTLPGGQKVAHKLIF. CDR3 nucleotide sequence: TGTGCCTGTGACACCCTGCCGGGTGGGCAGAAAGTGGCCCATAAACTCATCTTT.

Comment on this clone: With only one base between it and a far larger clone, this is likely a read error. Other DNA sequences within the sample encode an identical CDR3. CDR3 amino acids: CACDTLLGDTLGGTDKLIF. DNA of the CDR3: TGTGCCTGCGACACTCTACTGGGGGATACGCTTGGGGGGACCGATAAACTCATCTTT. This chain uses TRDV2 with TRDJ1; 13 positions agree with TRDD3. The CDR3 is made up of 19 amino acids. The germline V gene encodes CDR1 GEAIGNYY and CDR2 EKD.

With regard to this clone: This DNA's translation differs at residue 9 from TCRdb's protein, which comes from a much larger clone; a read error is likely, and the protein shown is translated from the DNA. CDR3 region: CACDTVLGGARNTDKLIF. The CDR3 region has the DNA TGTGCCTGTGACACGGTACTGGGGGGCGCGCGGAACACCGATAAACTCATCTTT. The chain combines TRDV2 with TRDJ1; 8 bases fit TRDD3. V lost 1 base and J lost 0; bases outside the gene matches: 12. The germline V gene encodes CDR1 GEAIGNYY and CDR2 EKD. This CDR3 spans 18 amino acids.

This clone was found a few times. For this DNA, TCRdb reports the protein of a much larger clone, which diverges at residue 6, most likely from a read error; the protein presented here is translated directly from the DNA. The chain uses TRDV2 and TRDJ3; 13 bases map to TRDD3. V was pared by 3 bases and J by 1 base, with 5 bases of the junction left unmatched. The germline V gene encodes CDR1 GEAIGNYY and CDR2 EKD. This CDR3 comprises 19 residues. In nucleotides, the CDR3 is TGTGCCTGTGACTCCATACTGGGGGATACGTCCTGGGACACCCGACAGATGTTTTTC. This encodes CACDSILGDTSWDTRQMFF.

For this clone: This sequence is one base from a far larger clone and is likely a read error. Other DNA sequences from this sample encode an identical CDR3 as well. The chain has TRDV2 and TRDJ1, with 7 positions matching TRDD3. This CDR3 has 17 amino acids. Germline lookup yields CDR1 GEAIGNYY and CDR2 EKD. CDR3 DNA sequence: TGTGCCTGTGATGGGATACTGGGGAAGGAGTACACCGATAAACTTATCTTT. Protein product: CACDGILGKEYTDKLIF.

This clone has a handful of counts. The amino acid sequence in TCRdb belongs to a much larger clone and departs from this DNA's translation at residue 4, likely a sequencing read error; the sequence shown is translated from the DNA. The chain carries TRDV2 and TRDJ1; TRDD3 aligns across 7 bases. The CDR3 runs 14 residues. Looked up from germline, CDR1 is GEAIGNYY and CDR2 is EKD. Trimming cost V 6 bases and J 9 bases; bases outside gene matches: 15. CDR3 nucleotides: TGTGCCTGTAACAGTCTCGGGGGATTAATGGAACTCATCTTT. It encodes CACNSLGGLMELIF.

This clone was observed a handful of times. A far larger clone is one base from this, pointing to a likely read error. Other DNA sequences in the same sample also yield this CDR3. This chain uses TRDV2 with TRDJ3; TRDD3 aligns across 7 bases. The CDR3 covers 19 residues. The V segment lost 1 base and the J segment 1 base; nucleotides outside the gene matches: 9. Germline CDR1 reads GEAIGNYY; CDR2 reads EKD. The CDR3 DNA reads TGTGCCTGTGACACTCCGGATACGCAAAGGTCCTGGGACACCCGACAGATGTTTTTC. This translates into CACDTPDTQRSWDTRQMFF.

A few counts support this clone. This rearrangement joins TRDV2 to TRDJ1; 12 bases map to TRDD3. Germline V lookup: CDR1 GEAIGNYY, CDR2 EKD. The CDR3 runs to 16 residues. With 7 bases clipped from V and 5 bases from J, the junction kept 13 bases outside the gene matches. CDR3 loop: CAWEVLGDTPGDKLIF. DNA for the CDR3: TGTGCCTGGGAAGTACTGGGGGATACTCCGGGGGATAAACTCATCTTT.

As to this clone: The TCRdb protein, from a much larger clone, departs from this DNA's translation at residue 3, likely by read error; the protein shown derives from the DNA. The chain combines TRDV2 with TRDJ1; TRDD3 matches 8 bases. Germline V gene data show CDR1 as GEAIGNYY and CDR2 as EKD. This CDR3 is 18 amino acids long. This chain's CDR3 is CAYDTVWGTRPPTDKLIF. The DNA for the CDR3 is TGTGCCTATGACACCGTCTGGGGGACCCGCCCCCCCACCGATAAACTCATCTTT.

As concerns this clone: A far larger clone differs by one base, so this is likely a read error. At the DNA level, this CDR3 is encoded by other sequences in the same sample as well. J is TRDJ3 and V is TRDV2; 10 bases are shared with TRDD3. The ends lost 3 bases at V and 2 bases at J; junction bases unmatched: 9. The CDR3 length is 19 residues. Germline CDR1 and CDR2: GEAIGNYY and EKD. CDR3 residues: CACDGMGDTPTWDTRQMFF. The CDR3 DNA is TGTGCCTGTGACGGCATGGGGGATACCCCCACCTGGGACACCCGACAGATGTTTTTC.

This clone turned up a few times. TCRdb lists the protein of a much larger clone for this DNA, which differs at residue 19, so this is likely a read error; the protein given here is translated from the DNA itself. The rearrangement uses TRDV1 and TRDJ1; TRDD3 matches at 9 bases. The CDR3 extends over 21 amino acids. Germline CDR1 and CDR2: TSWWSYY and QGS. CDR3 sequence reads: CALGERVPIYGGYILTDKPIF. CDR3 DNA: TGTGCTCTTGGGGAACGAGTTCCTATTTACGGGGGATACATATTAACCGATAAACCCATCTTT.